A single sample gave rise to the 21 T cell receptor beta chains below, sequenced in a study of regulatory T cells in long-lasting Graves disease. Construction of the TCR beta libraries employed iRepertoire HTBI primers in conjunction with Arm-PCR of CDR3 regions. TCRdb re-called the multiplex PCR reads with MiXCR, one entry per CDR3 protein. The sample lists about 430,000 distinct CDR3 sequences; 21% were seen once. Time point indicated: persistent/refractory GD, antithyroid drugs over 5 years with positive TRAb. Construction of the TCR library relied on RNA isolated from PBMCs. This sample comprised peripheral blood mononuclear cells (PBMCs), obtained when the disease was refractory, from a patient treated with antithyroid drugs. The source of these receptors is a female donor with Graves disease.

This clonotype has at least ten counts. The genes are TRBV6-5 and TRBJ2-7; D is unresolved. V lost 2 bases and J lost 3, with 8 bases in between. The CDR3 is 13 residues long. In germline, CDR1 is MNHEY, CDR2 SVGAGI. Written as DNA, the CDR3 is TGTGCCAGCAGTTACGAACATCGCTACGAGCAGTACTTC. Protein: CASSYEHRYEQYF.

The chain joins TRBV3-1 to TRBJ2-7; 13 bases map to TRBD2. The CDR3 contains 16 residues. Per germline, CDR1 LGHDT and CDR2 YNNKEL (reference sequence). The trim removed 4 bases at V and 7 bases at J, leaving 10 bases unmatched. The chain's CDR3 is CASSPRTSGSPGEQYF. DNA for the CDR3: TGTGCCAGCAGCCCAAGGACTAGCGGGAGTCCGGGGGAGCAGTACTTC.

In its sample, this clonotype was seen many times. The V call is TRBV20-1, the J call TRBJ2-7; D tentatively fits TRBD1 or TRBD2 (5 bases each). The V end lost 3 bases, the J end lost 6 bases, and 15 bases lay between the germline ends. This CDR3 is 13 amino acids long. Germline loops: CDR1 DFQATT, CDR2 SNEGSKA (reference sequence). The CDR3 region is CSARQRGRIEQYF. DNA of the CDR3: TGCAGTGCTAGGCAAAGGGGACGGATCGAGCAGTACTTC.

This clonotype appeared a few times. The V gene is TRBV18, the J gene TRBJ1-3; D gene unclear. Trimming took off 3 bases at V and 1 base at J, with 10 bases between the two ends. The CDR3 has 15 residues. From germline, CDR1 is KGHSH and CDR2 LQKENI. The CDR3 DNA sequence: TGTGCCAGCTCACCGAGGGCGGATTCTGGAAACACCATATATTTT. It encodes CASSPRADSGNTIYF.

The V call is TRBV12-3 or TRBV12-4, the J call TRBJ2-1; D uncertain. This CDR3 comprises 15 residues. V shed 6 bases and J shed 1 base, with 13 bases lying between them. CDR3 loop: CASRYSGRSYNEQFF. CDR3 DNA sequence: TGTGCCAGCAGATATTCGGGCCGATCCTACAATGAGCAGTTCTTC.

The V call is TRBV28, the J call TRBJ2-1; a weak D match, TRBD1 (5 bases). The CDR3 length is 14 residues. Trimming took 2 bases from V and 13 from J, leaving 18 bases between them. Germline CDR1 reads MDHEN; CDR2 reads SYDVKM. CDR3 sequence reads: CASSLTRDFMGQFF. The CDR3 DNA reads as TGTGCCAGCAGTTTAACCAGGGATTTTATGGGCCAGTTCTTC.

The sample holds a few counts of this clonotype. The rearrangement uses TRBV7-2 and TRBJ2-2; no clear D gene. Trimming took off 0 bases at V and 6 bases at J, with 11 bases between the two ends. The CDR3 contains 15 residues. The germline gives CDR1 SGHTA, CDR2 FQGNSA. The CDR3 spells CASSLAATSPGELFF. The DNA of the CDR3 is TGTGCCAGCAGCTTAGCGGCGACGTCCCCCGGGGAGCTGTTTTTT.

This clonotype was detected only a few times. The CDR3 nucleotides are TGTGCCAGCAGCTACCCCCGGGACAGGGGGCCAGAGACCCAGTACTTC. Translating it yields CASSYPRDRGPETQYF. The genes are TRBV7-9 and TRBJ2-5; TRBD1 aligns across 12 bases. There are 16 residues in the CDR3. The V gene end was trimmed by 4 bases and the J gene end by 4 bases; junction bases not matched to a gene: 7. Germline lookup yields CDR1 SEHNR and CDR2 FQNEAQ (reference sequence).

The CDR3 protein is CSVEDLRVDTGELFF. In nucleotides, the CDR3 is TGCAGCGTTGAAGATCTCAGGGTGGACACCGGGGAGCTGTTTTTT. The V and J genes are TRBV29-1 and TRBJ2-2; possibly TRBD1 for D (5 bases). The V and J ends lost 0 bases and 3 bases respectively, with 11 bases between them. In germline, CDR1 is SQVTM, CDR2 ANQGSEA. This CDR3 has 15 amino acids.

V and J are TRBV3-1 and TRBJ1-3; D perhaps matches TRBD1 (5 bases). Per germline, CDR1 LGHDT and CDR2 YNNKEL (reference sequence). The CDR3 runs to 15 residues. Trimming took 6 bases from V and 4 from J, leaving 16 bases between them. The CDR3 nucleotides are TGTGCCAGCAGGAGGGGAACTTCTGCGGGAAACACCATATATTTT. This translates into CASRRGTSAGNTIYF.

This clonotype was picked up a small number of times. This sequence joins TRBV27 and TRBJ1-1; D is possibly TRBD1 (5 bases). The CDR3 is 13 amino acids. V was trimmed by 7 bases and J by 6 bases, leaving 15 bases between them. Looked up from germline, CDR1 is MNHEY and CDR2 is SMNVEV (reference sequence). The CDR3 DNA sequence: TGTGCCAGCATCTCCCACCGGGACGCTGAAGCTTTCTTT. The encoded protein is CASISHRDAEAFF.

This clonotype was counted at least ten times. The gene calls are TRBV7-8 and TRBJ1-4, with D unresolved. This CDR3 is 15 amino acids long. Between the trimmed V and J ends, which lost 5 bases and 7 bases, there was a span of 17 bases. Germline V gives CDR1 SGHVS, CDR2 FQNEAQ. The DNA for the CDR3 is TGTGCCAGCAGCCTTTCCGGCGAGTGGGGTGAAAAACTGTTTTTT. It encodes CASSLSGEWGEKLFF. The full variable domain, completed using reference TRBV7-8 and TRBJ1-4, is GAGVSQSPRYKVAKRGQDVALRCDPISGHVSLFWYQQALGQGPEFLTYFQNEAQLDKSGLPSDRFFAERPEGSVSTLKIQRTQQEDSAVYLCASSLSGEWGEKLFFGSGTQLSVL.

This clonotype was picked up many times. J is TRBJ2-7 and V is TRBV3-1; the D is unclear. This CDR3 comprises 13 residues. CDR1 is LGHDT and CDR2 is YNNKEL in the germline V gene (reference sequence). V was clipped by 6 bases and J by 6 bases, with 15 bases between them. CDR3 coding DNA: TGTGCCAGCAGTTTCGGGCCTCAGAGCGAGCAGTACTTC. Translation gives CASSFGPQSEQYF.

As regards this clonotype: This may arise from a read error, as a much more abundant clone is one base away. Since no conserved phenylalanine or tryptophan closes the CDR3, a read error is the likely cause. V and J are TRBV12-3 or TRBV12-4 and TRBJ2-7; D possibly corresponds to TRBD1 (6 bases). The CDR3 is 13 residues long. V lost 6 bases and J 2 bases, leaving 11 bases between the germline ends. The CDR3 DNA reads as TGTGCCAGCAGAAAGACAGGTGCCTACGAGCAGTACTCC. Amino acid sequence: CASRKTGAYEQYS.

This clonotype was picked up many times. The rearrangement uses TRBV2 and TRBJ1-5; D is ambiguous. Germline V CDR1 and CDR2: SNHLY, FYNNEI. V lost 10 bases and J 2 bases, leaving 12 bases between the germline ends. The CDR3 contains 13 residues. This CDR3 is CATRIRGNQPQHF. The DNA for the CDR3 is TGTGCCACCCGGATCCGGGGCAATCAGCCCCAGCATTTT.

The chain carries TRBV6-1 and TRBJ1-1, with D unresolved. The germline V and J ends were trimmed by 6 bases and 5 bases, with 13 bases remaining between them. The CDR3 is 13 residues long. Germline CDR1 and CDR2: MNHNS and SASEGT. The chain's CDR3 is CASRRVGATEAFF. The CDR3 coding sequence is TGTGCCAGCAGGAGAGTAGGCGCGACTGAAGCTTTCTTT.

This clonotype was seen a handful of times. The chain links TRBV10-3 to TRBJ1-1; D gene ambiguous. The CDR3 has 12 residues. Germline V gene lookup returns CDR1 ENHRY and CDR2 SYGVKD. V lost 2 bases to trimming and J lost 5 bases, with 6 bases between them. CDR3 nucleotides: TGTGCCATCAGTGAGAAGGTTACTGAAGCTTTCTTT. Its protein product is CAISEKVTEAFF.

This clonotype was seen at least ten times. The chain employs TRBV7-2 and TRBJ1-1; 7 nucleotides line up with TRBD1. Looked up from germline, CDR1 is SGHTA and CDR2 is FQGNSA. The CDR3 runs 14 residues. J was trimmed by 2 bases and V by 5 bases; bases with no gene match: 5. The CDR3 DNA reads TGTGCCAGCAGCAATGACAGGGATAACACTGAAGCTTTCTTT. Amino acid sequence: CASSNDRDNTEAFF. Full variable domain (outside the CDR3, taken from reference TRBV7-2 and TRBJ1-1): GAGVSQSPSNKVTEKGKDVELRCDPISGHTALYWYRQSLGQGLEFLIYFQGNSAPDKSGLPSDRFSAERTGGSVSTLTIQRTQQEDSAVYLCASSNDRDNTEAFFGQGTRLTVV.

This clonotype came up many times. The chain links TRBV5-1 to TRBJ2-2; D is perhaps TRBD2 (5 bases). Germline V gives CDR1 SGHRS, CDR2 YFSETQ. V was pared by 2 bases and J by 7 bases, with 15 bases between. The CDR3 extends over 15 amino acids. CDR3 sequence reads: CASSLRQDFNGELFF. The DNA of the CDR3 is TGCGCCAGCAGCTTACGGCAGGACTTCAACGGGGAGCTGTTTTTT.

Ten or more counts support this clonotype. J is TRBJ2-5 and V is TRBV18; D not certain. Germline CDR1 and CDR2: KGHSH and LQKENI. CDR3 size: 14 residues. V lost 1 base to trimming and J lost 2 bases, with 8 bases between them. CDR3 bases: TGTGCCAGCTCACCACTTGGGGTTCAAGAGACCCAGTACTTC. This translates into CASSPLGVQETQYF.

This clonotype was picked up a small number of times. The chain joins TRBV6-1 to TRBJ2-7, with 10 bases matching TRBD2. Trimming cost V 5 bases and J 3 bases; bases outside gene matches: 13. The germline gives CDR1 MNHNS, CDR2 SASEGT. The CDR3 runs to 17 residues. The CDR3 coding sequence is TGTGCCAGCAGTAAGACTAGCGGGCCCCACTGGAGCTACGAGCAGTACTTC. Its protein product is CASSKTSGPHWSYEQYF.